Only a few counts were recorded for the clone carrying this T cell receptor beta chain. As yet, its antigen is unknown. The CDR3 length is 16 residues. Trimming cost V 0 bases and J 5 bases, with 14 bases left between them. CDR1 and CDR2 (germline): MNHNY, SVGAGI (reference sequence). TCRdb re-called the reads through MiXCR, storing one row per CDR3 protein. The sample records 830,000 or so distinct CDR3 sequences, approximately 29% being singletons. These data come from a study of T cell repertoires in cytomegalovirus infection. Whole-study results and caveats: There were HLA-C-restricted CMV-specific TCR beta clonotypes dominating the ex vivo response.

The source of this sequence is a human donor in good health (CMV status not recorded). Some clones in this sample may be carry-over from other donors' samples. The sample consisted of cultured CD8+ T cells from PBMCs, taken from culture after CMV antigen stimulation. The V gene is TRBV6-6, the J gene TRBJ2-1, with D uncertain. The CDR3 protein is CASSYSPEGLNNEQFF. DNA of the CDR3: TGTGCCAGCAGTTACTCGCCGGAAGGCCTTAACAATGAGCAGTTCTTC.